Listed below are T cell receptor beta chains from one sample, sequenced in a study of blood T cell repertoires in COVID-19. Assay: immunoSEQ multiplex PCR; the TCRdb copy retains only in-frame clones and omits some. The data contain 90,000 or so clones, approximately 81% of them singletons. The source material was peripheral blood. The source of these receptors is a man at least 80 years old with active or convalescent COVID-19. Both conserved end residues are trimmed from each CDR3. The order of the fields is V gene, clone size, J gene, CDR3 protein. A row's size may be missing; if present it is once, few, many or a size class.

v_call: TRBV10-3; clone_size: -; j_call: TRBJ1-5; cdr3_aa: AIREDSQPQH
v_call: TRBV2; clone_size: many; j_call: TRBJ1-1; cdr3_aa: ASSGGDTEAF
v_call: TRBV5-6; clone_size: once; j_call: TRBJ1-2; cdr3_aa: ASSYRDRGLGGYT
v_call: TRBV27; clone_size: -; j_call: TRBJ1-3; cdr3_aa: ASSRRGPSDTIY
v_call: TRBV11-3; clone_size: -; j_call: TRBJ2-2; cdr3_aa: ASSLFGGKNTGELF
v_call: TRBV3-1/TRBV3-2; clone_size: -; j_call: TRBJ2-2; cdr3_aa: ASSRRAVPGELF
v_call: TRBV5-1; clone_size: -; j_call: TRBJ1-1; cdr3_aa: ASSLDSRSRYEAF
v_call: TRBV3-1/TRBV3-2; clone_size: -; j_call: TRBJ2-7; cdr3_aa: ASSQTSTPSYEQY
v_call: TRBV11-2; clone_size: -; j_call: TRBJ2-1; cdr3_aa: ASTVGNEQF
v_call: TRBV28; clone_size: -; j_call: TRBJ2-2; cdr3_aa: ASSFPTAGTGELF
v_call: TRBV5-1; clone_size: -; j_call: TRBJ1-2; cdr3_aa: ASSFTQGSAQGNYGYT
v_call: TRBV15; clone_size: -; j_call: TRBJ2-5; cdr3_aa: ATSRGLGQLQETQY
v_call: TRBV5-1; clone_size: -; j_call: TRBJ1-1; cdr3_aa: ASSKNVGQEAF
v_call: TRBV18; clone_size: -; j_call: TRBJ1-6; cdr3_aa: ASSPQKGGRNSPLH
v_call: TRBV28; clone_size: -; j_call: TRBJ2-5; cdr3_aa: ASAAPGREETQY
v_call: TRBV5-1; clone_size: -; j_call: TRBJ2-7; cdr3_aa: ASSLGATEVDEQY
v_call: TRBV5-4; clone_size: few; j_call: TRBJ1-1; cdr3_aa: ASSYQVGTEAF
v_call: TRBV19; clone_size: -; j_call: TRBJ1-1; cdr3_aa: ASSAGSENTEAF
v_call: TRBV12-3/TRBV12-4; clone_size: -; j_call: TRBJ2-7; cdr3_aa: ASSARRYEQY
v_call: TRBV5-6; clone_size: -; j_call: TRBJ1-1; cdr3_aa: ASSLGGGTEAF
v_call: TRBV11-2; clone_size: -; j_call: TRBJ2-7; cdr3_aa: ASSQGFYEQY
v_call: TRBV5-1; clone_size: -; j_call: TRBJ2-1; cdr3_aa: ASSLVPGNTYNEQF
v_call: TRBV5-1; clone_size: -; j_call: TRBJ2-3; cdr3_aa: ASSLGRGTDTQY
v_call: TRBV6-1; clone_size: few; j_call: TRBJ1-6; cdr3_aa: ASSEGGQGTSPLH
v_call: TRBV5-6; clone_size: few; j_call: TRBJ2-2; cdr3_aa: ASSLAGWDRGSGELF
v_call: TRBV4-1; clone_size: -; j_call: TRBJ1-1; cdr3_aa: ASSLPGQGSKVEAF
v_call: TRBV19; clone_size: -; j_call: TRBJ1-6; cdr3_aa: ASSRDRLNASPLH
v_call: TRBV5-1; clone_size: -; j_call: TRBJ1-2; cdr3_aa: ASSLDRDGGYT
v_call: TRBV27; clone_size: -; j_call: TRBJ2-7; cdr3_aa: ASSLKPPSGSSYEQY
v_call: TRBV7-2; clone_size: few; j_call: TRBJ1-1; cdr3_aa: ASSLGMGGRAF
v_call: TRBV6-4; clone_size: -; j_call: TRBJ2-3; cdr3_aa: ASSDWAGSTDTQY
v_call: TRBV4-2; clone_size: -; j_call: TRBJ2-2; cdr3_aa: ASSLAGTSLWSGELF
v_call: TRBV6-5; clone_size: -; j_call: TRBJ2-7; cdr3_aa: ASSYQGEQY
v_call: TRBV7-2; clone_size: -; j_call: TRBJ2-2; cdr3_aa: ASSSGTGYSGELF
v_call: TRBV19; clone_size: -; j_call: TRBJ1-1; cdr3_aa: ASTLQGMNTEAF
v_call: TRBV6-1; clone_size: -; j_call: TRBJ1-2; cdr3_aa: ASSDQDRFYGYT
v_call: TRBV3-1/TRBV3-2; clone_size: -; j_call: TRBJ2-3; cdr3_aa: ASSHRKAGRTDTQY
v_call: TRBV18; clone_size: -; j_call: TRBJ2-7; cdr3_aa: ASSPGQGASYEQY
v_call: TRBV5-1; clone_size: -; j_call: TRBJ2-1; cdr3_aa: ASSFKLTGGDEQF
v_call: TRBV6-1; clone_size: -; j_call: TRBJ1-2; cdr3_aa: ASSEAWGRDYGYT
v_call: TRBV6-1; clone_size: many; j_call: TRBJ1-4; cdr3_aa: ASSDELGVGEKLF
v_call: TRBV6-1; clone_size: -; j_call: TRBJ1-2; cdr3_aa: ASSEGRGIGT
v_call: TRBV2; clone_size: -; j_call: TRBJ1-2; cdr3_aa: ASSGGAGGYT
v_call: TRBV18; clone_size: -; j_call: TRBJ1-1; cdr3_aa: ASSPLLDSNTEAF
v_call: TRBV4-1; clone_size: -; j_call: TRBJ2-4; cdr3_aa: ASSQDTTTGERRLTKNIQY
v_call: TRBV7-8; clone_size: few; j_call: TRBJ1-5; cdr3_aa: ASSLGTSNQPQH
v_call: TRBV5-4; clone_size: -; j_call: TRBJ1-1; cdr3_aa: ASSLQGASTEAF
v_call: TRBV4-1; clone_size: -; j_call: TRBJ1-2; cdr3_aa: ASSRDGPTGGANGYT
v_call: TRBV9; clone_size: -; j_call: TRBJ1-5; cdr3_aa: ASSVDGGGNQPQH
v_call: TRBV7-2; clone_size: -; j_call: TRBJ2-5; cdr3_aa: ASSLQGRGETQY
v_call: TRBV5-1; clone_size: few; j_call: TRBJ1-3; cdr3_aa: ASSLVPPSSGNTIY
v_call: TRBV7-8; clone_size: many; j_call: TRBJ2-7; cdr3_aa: ASSSGQPPYEQY
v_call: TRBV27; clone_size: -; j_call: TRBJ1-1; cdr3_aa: ASSQTGTGGTEAF
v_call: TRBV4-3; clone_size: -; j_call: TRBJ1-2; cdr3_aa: ASSQGQGRIGGYT